The clone carrying this T cell receptor beta chain was counted many times. Its antigen is not known. The data are from a study of T cells in Graves' hyperthyroidism and ophthalmopathy. Study-wide results and caveats: Among clonotypes expanded in thyroid above 0.001, most were also found in blood.

CDR3 length equals 13 residues. The V gene lost 6 bases and the J gene lost 5 bases, with 16 bases spanning the gap. CDR1 is SQVTM, CDR2 ANQGSEA, per germline. Amplified TCR beta CDR3 regions derived from RNA transcripts. During a first-round RT-PCR of the TCR CDR3, the HTBI primer set was used. One entry per CDR3 protein results from TCRdb running MiXCR on the multiplex PCR reads. The sample lists about 610,000 distinct CDR3 sequences; roughly 15% were seen once. Diagnoses used clinical symptoms, serum thyroxine and TRAb, thyroid ultrasound and orbital computed tomography. Extraction of PBMCs used 8.5 to 10 ml of fresh peripheral blood.

The specimen was blood. The J gene is TRBJ1-1, the V gene TRBV29-1; D perhaps matches TRBD1 (6 bases). This clonotype was sampled from a woman aged 40 to 49 with Graves' ophthalmopathy. The CDR3 nucleotides are TGCAGCGTGACGTCGTGGGGGCGGACTGAAGCTTTCTTT. Its translation: CSVTSWGRTEAFF.